The entry below gives a single T cell receptor (beta chain) sequence along with its context. This clone was seen many times. Its antigen specificity is not known. Base-call qualities are not available, and no considerably larger clone is one nucleotide away. The record originates from a study of metastatic and nonmetastatic thyroid tumors (dated by TCRdb to about 2020). General notes on the study: For patients with malignant and with benign thyroid disease, the researchers compared repertoires between peripheral blood samples and tumor or nodule tissue samples.

Taken from cysteine to phenylalanine, the CDR3 has 15 residues. Kept here is only the CDR3 DNA, which spans 45 bases and is read in frame from base 1. A distance of 7 bases separates the germline ends of V and J, which lose 1 base and 0 bases respectively. CDR1 is given as MNHEY and CDR2 as SMNVEV, both from the germline V gene (reference sequence). No patient had received any treatment before thyroid surgery. The study retrospectively analysed patient clinical samples collected from the early 2010s to the late 2010s using T-cell receptor beta sequencing. Libraries were built with PCR. The run used an Illumina HiSeq 4000. High-throughput sequencing was used to profile the TCR beta-chain CDR3 region of each patient. On the study's bioinformatics: A classifier to discriminate distant-metastatic papillary thyroid cancer patients was built from CDR3 differences across clinicopathological groups. The Shannon index was used to measure repertoire diversity, and the Morisita-Horn index was used to measure how similar tumor and blood repertoires were. Clones were called with MiXCR by TCRdb after fastp trimmed the public reads at Q25, and only in-frame beta chains were retained. These V and J calls rely on TCRdb rather than the paper's analysis. The sample yields approximately 14,000 clones; 10% to 15% were counted once. Roughly 14% of the sample rests with the top ten.

Results and caveats for the whole study, not just this receptor: In both blood and tumor samples, malignant tumors were reported to have significantly higher TCR beta diversity than benign nodules.

The rearranged chain carries TRBV27 and TRBJ1-5; the D gene assignment is ambiguous. Material: blood. The sequence was obtained from a female donor with papillary thyroid cancer or a benign thyroid nodule (not recorded which). Some clones in this sample may be carry-over from other donors' samples. The DNA reads TGTGCCAGCAGTTTATACGGCGATAGCAATCAGCCCCAGCATTTT. This sequence encodes CASSLYGDSNQPQHF.